The clone carrying this TCR beta chain was seen only a few times. TCRdb reprocessed the 5' RACE reads via MiXCR and lists one record per CDR3 protein. The sample lists about 82,000 distinct CDR3 sequences, approximately 4.7% seen once, with around 7.6% in the top ten. The source of the sample is a study of T cells of healthy individuals. The sequence was collected from a female donor in good health.

Here the CDR3 DNA reads TGTGCCAGCACCCCGACAGGCCTAAATCAGCCCCAGCATTTT. Translating it yields CASTPTGLNQPQHF. The rearrangement links TRBV6-5 to TRBJ1-5, with D possibly TRBD1 on 6 matching bases. This CDR3 is 14 amino acids long. Trimming shortened V by 7 bases and J by 4 bases, and 14 bases separated the two germline ends. The germline gives CDR1 MNHEY, CDR2 SVGAGI.